The clone carrying this T cell receptor (beta chain) has at least ten counts. Unique molecular identifiers were included in an RNA-based 3' RACE TCR library. TCRdb recomputed calls from the 3' RACE reads with MiXCR, one row per CDR3 protein. The data show about 15,000 distinct CDR3 sequences, roughly 3.5% seen once. This entry belongs to a study of HIV-infected children after antiretroviral therapy interruption. Overall study context: Most participating children were previously exposed to EBV and CMV. Continuous-treatment samples came from weeks 0, 48 and 150.

Treatment meaning: PENTA 11 planned treatment interruption arm or continuous ART arm. The germline CDR1 and CDR2 sequences are SGHRS and YFSETQ. The CDR3 has 15 residues. V lost 0 bases and J lost 3, with 12 bases in between. The sequence came from a child aged 2 to 17 with HIV. V is TRBV5-1 and J is TRBJ2-5; weak D call: TRBD2 (5 bases). Material: CD45RA+ CD4+ T cells from PBMCs, obtained from a donor given antiretroviral therapy, either interrupted or continuous. As for subset: naive CD4+ CD45RA+ CD45RO- T cells. CDR3 DNA sequence: TGCGCCAGCAGCTTGGCCGGAGCGGTGGAAGAGACCCAGTACTTC. Protein product: CASSLAGAVEETQYF.